This T cell receptor beta chain was recovered during a study of T cells in Graves' hyperthyroidism and ophthalmopathy. Graves' hyperthyroidism was deemed stable given no ophthalmopathy progression within 18 months. It was uncontrolled infection, other autoimmune disease, pregnancy or lactation that excluded patients. Germline V CDR1 and CDR2: SQVTM, ANQGSEA. This CDR3 region has 18 residues. The source material, RNA transcripts, was used to amplify TCR beta CDR3 regions. A set of HTBI primers served as the primers for a first-round RT-PCR of the TCR CDR3. TCRdb ran MiXCR on the multiplex PCR reads and lists one entry per CDR3 protein. This sample carries about 690,000 distinct CDR3 sequences, roughly 17% of them seen once, and the ten largest clones take 15%. As concerns this clonotype: The target antigen is unknown. A read error is possible here, since a much larger clone lies one base away.

Study-wide results and caveats: Most thyroid clonotypes expanded above 0.001 appeared in blood too. Separating ophthalmopathy from stable hyperthyroidism was achieved by a 13 V-J model.

The TCR was taken from a man aged 45-65 years with Graves' hyperthyroidism. The material sequenced was blood. This sequence joins TRBV29-1 and TRBJ1-2; D is unclear. The CDR3 spells CSVDGPPSISRVEAGYAF. For the CDR3, the DNA is TGCAGCGTTGACGGCCCCCCATCAATTAGCCGGGTTGAGGCTGGCTACGCCTTC.